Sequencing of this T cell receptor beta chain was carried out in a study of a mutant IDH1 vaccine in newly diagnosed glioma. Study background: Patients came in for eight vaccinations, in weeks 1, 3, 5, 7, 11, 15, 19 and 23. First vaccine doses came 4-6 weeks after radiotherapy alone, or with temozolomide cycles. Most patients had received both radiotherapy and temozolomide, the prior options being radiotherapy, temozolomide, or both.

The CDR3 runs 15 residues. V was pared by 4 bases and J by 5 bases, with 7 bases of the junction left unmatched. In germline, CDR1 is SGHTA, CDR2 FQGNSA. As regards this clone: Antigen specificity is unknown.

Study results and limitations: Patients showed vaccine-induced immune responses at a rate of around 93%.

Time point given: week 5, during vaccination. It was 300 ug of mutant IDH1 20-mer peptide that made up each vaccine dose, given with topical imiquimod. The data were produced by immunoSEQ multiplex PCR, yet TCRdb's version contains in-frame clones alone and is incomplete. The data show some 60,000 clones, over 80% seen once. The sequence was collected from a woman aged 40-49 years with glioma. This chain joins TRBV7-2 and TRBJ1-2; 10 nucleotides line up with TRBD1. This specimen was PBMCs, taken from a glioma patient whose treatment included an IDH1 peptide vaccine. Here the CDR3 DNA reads TGTGCCAGCAGCTCCGGGACAGGGGTTCTATATGGCTACACCTTC. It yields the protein CASSSGTGVLYGYTF.